Following are 5 T cell receptor beta chains from one sample sequenced in a study of technical replicates of blood from a few donors. The method was immunoSEQ multiplex PCR; TCRdb's version includes in-frame clones alone and lacks a portion of them. Altogether more than 75,000 clones are present, about 92% being singletons, with the ten largest covering less than 0.3%. The material sequenced was T cells isolated from PBMCs. The receptors originated from a human donor in good health.

Only one count was recorded for this clone. This rearrangement joins TRBV28 to TRBJ2-7; the D is unclear. The V gene's germline CDR1 is MDHEN and CDR2 SYDVKM. The V end lost 5 bases, the J end lost 2 bases, and 4 bases lay between the germline ends. The CDR3 sequence is 11 residues long. CDR3 nucleotides: TGTGCCAGCAGTCAAACCTACGAGCAGTACTTC. This codes for CASSQTYEQYF.

The V call is TRBV10-3, the J call TRBJ1-1; D ambiguous. The V gene lost 10 bases and the J gene lost 6 bases, with 12 bases spanning the gap. Per germline, CDR1 ENHRY and CDR2 SYGVKD. The CDR3 has 11 amino acids. The CDR3 here is CATQDRAEAFF. CDR3 nucleotide sequence: TGTGCCACGCAGGATCGCGCTGAAGCTTTCTTT.

The chain is built from TRBV12-5 and TRBJ1-5; 7 bases align to TRBD1. Germline V lookup: CDR1 LGHNT, CDR2 FRNRAP. The ends lost 4 bases at V and 3 bases at J; junction bases unmatched: 6. The CDR3 consists of 15 residues. The CDR3 sequence is CASGSGTANNQPQHF. The CDR3 nucleotides are TGTGCTAGTGGTTCCGGGACAGCTAACAATCAGCCCCAGCATTTT.

This clone was observed a single time. V is TRBV2 and J is TRBJ2-5, with 12 bases lining up with TRBD2. CDR1 and CDR2 from the germline V gene are SNHLY and FYNNEI. The CDR3 loop spans 16 amino acids. V lost 4 bases to trimming and J lost 5 bases; unmatched junction nucleotides: 8. CDR3 protein: CASSGLAGVAFETQYF. CDR3 bases: TGTGCCAGCAGTGGACTAGCGGGGGTTGCCTTTGAGACCCAGTACTTC.

The V gene is TRBV9, the J gene TRBJ2-5; 9 bases are a match to TRBD1. V shed 3 bases and J 0 bases; nucleotides not matched to a gene: 6. CDR1 and CDR2 (germline): SGDLS, YYNGEE. The CDR3 runs 16 residues. CDR3 nucleotides: TGTGCCAGCAGCGCCCGGGACAGGGCGTACCAAGAGACCCAGTACTTC. Its translation is CASSARDRAYQETQYF.